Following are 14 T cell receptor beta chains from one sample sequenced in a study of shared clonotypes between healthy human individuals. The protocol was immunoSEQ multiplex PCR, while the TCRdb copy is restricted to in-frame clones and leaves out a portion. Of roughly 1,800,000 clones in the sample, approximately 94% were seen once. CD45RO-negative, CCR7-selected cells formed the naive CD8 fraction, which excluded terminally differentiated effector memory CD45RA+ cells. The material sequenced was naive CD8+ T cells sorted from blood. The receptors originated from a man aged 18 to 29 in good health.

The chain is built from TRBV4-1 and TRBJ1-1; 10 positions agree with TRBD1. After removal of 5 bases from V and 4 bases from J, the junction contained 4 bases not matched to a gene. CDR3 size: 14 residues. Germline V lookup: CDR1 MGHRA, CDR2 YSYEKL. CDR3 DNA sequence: TGCGCCAGCAGCGACAGGGGGCCGGGCACTGAAGCTTTCTTT. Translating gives CASSDRGPGTEAFF.

DNA of the CDR3: TGCAGCGTTGAATTTCGGGACCGGTTGGACAATGAGCAGTTCTTC. It translates to CSVEFRDRLDNEQFF. This chain connects TRBV29-1 to TRBJ2-1; the D gene could be TRBD1 or TRBD2 (5 bases each). In germline, CDR1 is SQVTM, CDR2 ANQGSEA. V was cut by 2 bases and J by 5 bases, with 16 bases left in between. The CDR3 consists of 15 residues.

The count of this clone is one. This CDR3 reads CASSISGGTYEQYF. In DNA form, the CDR3 reads TGTGCCAGCAGCATTAGCGGGGGCACCTACGAGCAGTACTTC. The chain employs TRBV9 and TRBJ2-7; 9 bases map to TRBD2. Trimming at V came to 4 bases and at J to 2 bases, leaving 4 bases not matched to a gene. In germline, CDR1 is SGDLS, CDR2 YYNGEE. The CDR3 length is 14 residues.

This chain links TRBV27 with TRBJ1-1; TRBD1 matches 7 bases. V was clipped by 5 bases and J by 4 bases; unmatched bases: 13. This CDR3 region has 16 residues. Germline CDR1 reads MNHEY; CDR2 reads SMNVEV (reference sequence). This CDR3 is CASSPPSGGLGTEAFF. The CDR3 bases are TGTGCCAGCAGTCCCCCCTCAGGGGGGCTGGGCACTGAAGCTTTCTTT.

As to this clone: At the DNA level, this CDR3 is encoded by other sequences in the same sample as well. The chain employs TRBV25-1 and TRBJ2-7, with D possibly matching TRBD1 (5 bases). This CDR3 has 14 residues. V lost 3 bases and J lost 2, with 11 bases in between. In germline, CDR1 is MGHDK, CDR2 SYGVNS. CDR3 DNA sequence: TGTGCCAGCAGTGAGAGGCAGGGCCCCTACGAGCAGTACTTC. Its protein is CASSERQGPYEQYF.

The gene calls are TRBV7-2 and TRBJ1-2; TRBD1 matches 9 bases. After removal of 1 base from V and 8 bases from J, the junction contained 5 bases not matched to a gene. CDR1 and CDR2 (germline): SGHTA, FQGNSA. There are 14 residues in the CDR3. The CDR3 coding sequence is TGTGCCAGCAGCTTAGTCCGGGACAGGGACGGCTACACCTTC. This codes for CASSLVRDRDGYTF.

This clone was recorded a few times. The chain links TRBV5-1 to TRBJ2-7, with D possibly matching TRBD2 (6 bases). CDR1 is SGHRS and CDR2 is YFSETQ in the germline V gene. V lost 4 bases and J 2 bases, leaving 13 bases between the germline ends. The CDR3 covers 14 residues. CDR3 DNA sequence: TGCGCCAGCAGCCCGTACCGACTAGCCTACGAGCAGTACTTC. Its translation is CASSPYRLAYEQYF.

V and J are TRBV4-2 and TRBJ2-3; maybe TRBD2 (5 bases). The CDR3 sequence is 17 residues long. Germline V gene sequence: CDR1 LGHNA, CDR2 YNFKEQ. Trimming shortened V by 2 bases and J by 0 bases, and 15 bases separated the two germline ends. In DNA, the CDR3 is TGTGCCAGCAGCCAATCCGGACTGCCGGTGAGCACAGATACGCAGTATTTT. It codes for CASSQSGLPVSTDTQYF.

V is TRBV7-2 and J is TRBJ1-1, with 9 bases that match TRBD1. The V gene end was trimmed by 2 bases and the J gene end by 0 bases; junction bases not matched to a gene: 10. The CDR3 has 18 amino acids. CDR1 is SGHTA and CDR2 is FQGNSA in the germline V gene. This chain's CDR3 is CASSLWPPGTGMNTEAFF. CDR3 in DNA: TGTGCCAGCAGCTTATGGCCACCCGGGACAGGGATGAACACTGAAGCTTTCTTT.

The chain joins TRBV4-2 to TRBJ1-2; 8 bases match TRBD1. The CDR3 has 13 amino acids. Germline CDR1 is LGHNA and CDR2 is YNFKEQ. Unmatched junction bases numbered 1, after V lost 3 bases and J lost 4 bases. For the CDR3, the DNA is TGTGCCAGCAGCCAGACAGGGGTCTATGGCTACACCTTC. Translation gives CASSQTGVYGYTF.

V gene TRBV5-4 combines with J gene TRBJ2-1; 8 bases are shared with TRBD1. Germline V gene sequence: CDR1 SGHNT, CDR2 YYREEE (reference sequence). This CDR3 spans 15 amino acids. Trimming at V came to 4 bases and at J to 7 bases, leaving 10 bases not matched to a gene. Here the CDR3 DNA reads TGTGCCAGCAGCCCTGGTGCAGGGACAGGAAATGAGCAGTTCTTC. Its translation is CASSPGAGTGNEQFF.

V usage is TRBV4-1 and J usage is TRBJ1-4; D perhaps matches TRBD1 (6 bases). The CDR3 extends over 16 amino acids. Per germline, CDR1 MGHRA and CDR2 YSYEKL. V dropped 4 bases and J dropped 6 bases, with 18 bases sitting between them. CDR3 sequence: CASSRTDRLSDEKLFF. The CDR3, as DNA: TGCGCCAGCAGCCGCACAGACAGGTTGAGCGATGAAAAACTGTTTTTT.

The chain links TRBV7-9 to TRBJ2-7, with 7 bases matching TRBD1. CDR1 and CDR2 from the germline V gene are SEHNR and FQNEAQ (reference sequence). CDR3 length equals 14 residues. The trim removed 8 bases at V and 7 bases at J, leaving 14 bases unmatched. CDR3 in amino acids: CASELGQGVGEQYF. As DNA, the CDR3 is TGTGCCAGCGAGCTCGGGCAGGGGGTAGGGGAGCAGTACTTC.

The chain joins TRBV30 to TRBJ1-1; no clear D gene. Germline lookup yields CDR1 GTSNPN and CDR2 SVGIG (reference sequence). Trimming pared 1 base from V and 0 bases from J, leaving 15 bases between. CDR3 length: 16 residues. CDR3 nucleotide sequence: TGTGCCTGGAGTGCCCCTGGGATTTACATGAACACTGAAGCTTTCTTT. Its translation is CAWSAPGIYMNTEAFF.